The 27 T cell receptor beta chains in this list originate from one sample, sequenced in a study of blood T cell repertoires in COVID-19. TCRdb keeps only in-frame clones here, not all; method: immunoSEQ multiplex PCR. The sample records 95,000 to 150,000 clones, around 86% being singletons. What was sequenced was peripheral blood. Source of these receptors: a woman aged 65 to 85 with acute or convalescent COVID-19.

The chain employs TRBV7-9 and TRBJ1-1, with 7 bases identical to TRBD1. V was clipped by 5 bases and J by 1 base; unmatched bases: 4. The CDR3 totals 14 residues. Germline V CDR1 and CDR2: SEHNR, FQNEAQ (reference sequence). The CDR3, as DNA: TGTGCCAGCAGCGACAGGGCGGGGAACACTGAAGCTTTCTTT. It yields the protein CASSDRAGNTEAFF.

The rearrangement uses TRBV2 and TRBJ1-4; 10 positions agree with TRBD1. After removal of 6 bases from V and 7 bases from J, the junction contained 8 bases not matched to a gene. CDR3 size: 15 residues. Germline CDR1 is SNHLY and CDR2 is FYNNEI. The CDR3 region is CASSFSGTGVEKLFF. The CDR3 DNA reads as TGTGCCAGCAGCTTTTCCGGGACAGGGGTTGAAAAACTGTTTTTT.

CDR3 DNA sequence: TGCAGCATGAAACCCGCCCTGACAGGAGCGGGGGCTGAAGCTTTCTTT. Its translation is CSMKPALTGAGAEAFF. This sequence joins TRBV29-1 and TRBJ1-1; a possible D gene is TRBD1 (6 bases). From germline, CDR1 is SQVTM and CDR2 ANQGSEA. The CDR3 is 16 residues long. V was shortened by 8 bases and J by 6 bases, with 28 bases between the two germline ends.

This clone occurred once. This sequence joins TRBV5-1 and TRBJ2-7; 10 nucleotides match TRBD1. Germline V gives CDR1 SGHRS, CDR2 YFSETQ. The CDR3 has 14 residues. V lost 2 bases to trimming and J lost 5 bases; unmatched junction nucleotides: 4. CDR3 loop: CASSFAGQGNEQYF. The CDR3 DNA follows: TGCGCCAGCAGCTTTGCGGGACAGGGGAACGAGCAGTACTTC.

V usage is TRBV5-1 and J usage is TRBJ2-7; 10 bases fit TRBD2. V shed 4 bases, J shed 5 bases, and the junction held 9 bases outside the gene matches. The CDR3 length is 15 residues. In germline, CDR1 is SGHRS, CDR2 YFSETQ. CDR3 in DNA: TGCGCCAGCAGCCGAGAAGGGGGGACTAGCGACGAGCAGTACTTC. This gives the protein CASSREGGTSDEQYF.

This clone has only a few counts. V usage is TRBV5-4 and J usage is TRBJ1-5; tentatively, D is TRBD1 (6 bases). Trimming took off 4 bases at V and 6 bases at J, with 20 bases between the two ends. Germline values: CDR1 SGHNT, CDR2 YYREEE (reference sequence). This CDR3 has 16 residues. The CDR3 DNA reads as TGTGCCAGCAGCCCCGGGACACCAGACCCCGGTCAGCCCCAGCATTTT. Protein sequence: CASSPGTPDPGQPQHF.

The chain couples TRBV29-1 to TRBJ2-3; 8 nucleotides match TRBD2. The germline V gene encodes CDR1 SQVTM and CDR2 ANQGSEA. This CDR3 comprises 12 residues. The trim removed 8 bases at V and 4 bases at J, leaving 5 bases unmatched. The CDR3 here is CSQTSGADTQYF. CDR3 bases: TGCAGCCAAACTAGCGGTGCAGATACGCAGTATTTT.

The V and J genes are TRBV6-2 or TRBV6-3 and TRBJ1-1, with D unclear. The CDR3 consists of 13 residues. The germline V gene has CDR1 MNHEY and CDR2 SVGEGT. V dropped 6 bases and J dropped 1 base, with 9 bases sitting between them. The chain's CDR3 is CASSRGRNTEAFF. The CDR3 DNA follows: TGTGCCAGCAGCAGAGGTAGGAACACTGAAGCTTTCTTT.

V usage is TRBV18 and J usage is TRBJ2-7, with 7 nucleotides matching TRBD2. The CDR3 is 14 residues long. Germline V CDR1 and CDR2: KGHSH, LQKENI. V shed 3 bases, J shed 3 bases, and the junction held 5 bases outside the gene matches. The CDR3 DNA reads TGTGCCAGCTCACCGGATCAGCGGGACTACGAGCAGTACTTC. This codes for CASSPDQRDYEQYF. The full variable domain, completed using reference TRBV18 and TRBJ2-7, is NAGVMQNPRHLVRRRGQEARLRCSPMKGHSHVYWYRQLPEEGLKFMVYLQKENIIDESGMPKERFSAEFPKEGPSILRIQQVVRGDSAAYFCASSPDQRDYEQYFGPGTRLTVT.

The rearrangement joins TRBV6-5 to TRBJ2-3; 7 nucleotides align to TRBD2. J lost 2 bases, V lost 5 bases, and 7 bases had no gene match. This CDR3 spans 15 amino acids. Germline V gene data show CDR1 as MNHEY and CDR2 as SVGAGI. The DNA of the CDR3 is TGTGCCAGCAGTCGGGCGGGGGTGGCCACAGATACGCAGTATTTT. Protein product: CASSRAGVATDTQYF.

The rearrangement joins TRBV3-1 (or the pseudogene TRBV3-2) to TRBJ1-2; D remains ambiguous. Germline V gene data show CDR1 as LGHDT and CDR2 as YNNKEL (reference sequence). The CDR3 consists of 14 residues. V was pared by 3 bases and J by 0 bases, with 8 bases between. CDR3 amino acids: CASSHHSTNYGYTF. The CDR3 DNA reads as TGTGCCAGCAGCCACCACAGCACTAACTATGGCTACACCTTC.

There are a few counts of this clone. The chain is built from TRBV27 and TRBJ1-6; D remains unclear. This CDR3 spans 12 amino acids. Between the trimmed V and J ends, which lost 7 bases and 8 bases, there was a span of 9 bases. Germline CDR1 and CDR2: MNHEY and SMNVEV (reference sequence). The CDR3 here is CASTSSYSPLHF. The DNA of the CDR3 is TGTGCCAGCACCTCGAGTTATTCACCCCTCCACTTT.

The rearrangement links TRBV14 to TRBJ2-3; 9 bases align to TRBD1. The CDR3 sequence is 16 residues long. Germline values: CDR1 SGHDN, CDR2 FVKESK. The V segment lost 3 bases and the J segment 4 bases; nucleotides outside the gene matches: 8. The CDR3 bases are TGTGCCAGCAGCCAGCGACAGGGGGGAGGCCCAGATACGCAGTATTTT. Translated: CASSQRQGGGPDTQYF.

This chain uses TRBV19 with TRBJ1-2, with a weak D call TRBD1 (6 bases). Germline loops: CDR1 LNHDA, CDR2 SQIVND (reference sequence). The CDR3 is made up of 16 amino acids. Trimming pared 5 bases from V and 3 bases from J, leaving 19 bases between. CDR3 DNA sequence: TGTGCCAGTAGTTCCGCAGGGCAGGGGCTGTACTATGGCTACACCTTC. It codes for CASSSAGQGLYYGYTF.

This chain uses TRBV28 with TRBJ1-2; D ambiguous. The V gene's germline CDR1 is MDHEN and CDR2 SYDVKM. V gave up 3 bases and J gave up 5 bases, with 16 bases separating them. CDR3 length equals 15 residues. CDR3 sequence: CASSFSAVTAYGYTF. CDR3 bases: TGTGCCAGCAGTTTTTCCGCGGTGACGGCTTATGGCTACACCTTC.

The chain links TRBV6-7 to TRBJ1-5, with 10 positions matching TRBD1. TRBV6-7 is labeled an ORF, and its function is uncertain. V dropped 0 bases and J dropped 3; count of bases not matched to a gene: 8. CDR3 length: 18 residues. CDR3 in DNA: TGTGCCAGCAGTTACTCCCTCCGGACAGGGGGGACCAATCAGCCCCAGCATTTT. It is translated as CASSYSLRTGGTNQPQHF.

The chain employs TRBV6-1 and TRBJ1-5; D unresolved. The germline V gene has CDR1 MNHNS and CDR2 SASEGT. The CDR3 runs 17 residues. With 4 bases removed from V and 0 bases from J, the gap between germline ends came to 16 bases. The CDR3 reads CASSAPELHHSNQPQHF. The CDR3, as DNA: TGTGCCAGCAGTGCCCCTGAACTTCACCATAGCAATCAGCCCCAGCATTTT.

V and J are TRBV9 and TRBJ2-5; D possibly corresponds to TRBD2 (5 bases). V was cut by 2 bases and J by 5 bases, with 16 bases left in between. Per the germline V gene, CDR1 is SGDLS and CDR2 is YYNGEE. The CDR3 is 15 residues long. The CDR3 DNA reads as TGTGCCAGCAGCGTCCGGACTGGAGGTGGGGAGACCCAGTACTTC. This sequence encodes CASSVRTGGGETQYF.

CDR3 in amino acids: CASSLSVNPGRTEAFF. The DNA for the CDR3 is TGCGCCAGCAGCTTGAGCGTTAATCCAGGGCGCACTGAAGCTTTCTTT. V gene TRBV5-1 combines with J gene TRBJ1-1, with D perhaps matching TRBD1 (5 bases). V lost 1 base to trimming and J lost 4 bases, with 17 bases between them. The CDR3 consists of 16 residues. Germline V lookup: CDR1 SGHRS, CDR2 YFSETQ. The whole variable domain, remainder taken from reference TRBV5-1 and TRBJ1-1, is KAGVTQTPRYLIKTRGQQVTLSCSPISGHRSVSWYQQTPGQGLQFLFEYFSETQRNKGNFPGRFSGRQFSNSRSEMNVSTLELGDSALYLCASSLSVNPGRTEAFFGQGTRLTVV.

This chain connects TRBV5-5 to TRBJ1-1, with D uncertain. Trimming shortened V by 0 bases and J by 0 bases, and 9 bases separated the two germline ends. The germline CDR1 and CDR2 sequences are SGHKS and YYEKEE (reference sequence). This CDR3 region has 15 residues. The chain's CDR3 is CASSLAVIMNTEAFF. The CDR3 nucleotides read TGTGCCAGCAGCTTGGCGGTGATAATGAACACTGAAGCTTTCTTT.

The chain couples TRBV7-3 to TRBJ2-5; TRBD2 matches 8 bases. Unmatched junction bases numbered 8, after V lost 3 bases and J lost 5 bases. The CDR3 extends over 15 amino acids. Looked up from germline, CDR1 is SGHTA and CDR2 is FQGTGA. The CDR3 reads CASSLGTSRLETQYF. Written as DNA, the CDR3 is TGTGCCAGCAGCTTGGGGACTAGTAGGTTGGAGACCCAGTACTTC.

J is TRBJ1-2 and V is TRBV9; D is possibly TRBD1 (6 bases). The germline gives CDR1 SGDLS, CDR2 YYNGEE. The CDR3 has 14 amino acids. V was pared by 3 bases and J by 0 bases, with 9 bases between. CDR3 bases: TGTGCCAGCAGCGGAGGGGGAGCTAACTATGGCTACACCTTC. Protein: CASSGGGANYGYTF.

The chain links TRBV18 to TRBJ1-1; D might be TRBD1 (6 bases). This CDR3 is 14 amino acids long. V shed 5 bases and J shed 6 bases, with 16 bases lying between them. The germline gives CDR1 KGHSH, CDR2 LQKENI. The CDR3 DNA reads as TGTGCCAGCTCAAACGAACAGGGTTTCCCTGAAGCTTTCTTT. As protein: CASSNEQGFPEAFF.

The CDR3 sequence is CASSRASGGSFYNEQFF. The CDR3 DNA reads TGTGCCAGCAGCCGCGCTAGCGGGGGGTCCTTTTACAATGAGCAGTTCTTC. The chain joins TRBV7-9 to TRBJ2-1; TRBD2 matches 11 bases. The CDR3 contains 17 residues. CDR1 and CDR2 from the germline V gene are SEHNR and FQNEAQ (reference sequence). After removal of 5 bases from V and 4 bases from J, the junction contained 10 bases not matched to a gene.

The chain uses TRBV11-2 and TRBJ2-7, with a weak D call TRBD1 (5 bases). The CDR3 runs 14 residues. CDR1 and CDR2 from the germline V gene are SGHAT and FQNNGV. Trimming removed 1 base from V and 9 bases from J, with 16 bases in between. CDR3 residues: CASSLVPDARVQYF. CDR3 nucleotide sequence: TGTGCCAGCAGCTTAGTACCGGACGCCAGGGTGCAGTACTTC.

The CDR3 protein is CASSAAQGSPLHF. The CDR3, as DNA: TGTGCCAGCAGTGCCGCACAGGGCTCACCCCTCCACTTT. The chain recombines TRBV28 with TRBJ1-6, with D maybe TRBD1 (6 bases). Germline V CDR1 and CDR2: MDHEN, SYDVKM. This CDR3 has 13 residues. V was clipped by 5 bases and J by 10 bases, with 12 bases between them. The whole variable domain, remainder taken from reference TRBV28 and TRBJ1-6, is DVKVTQSSRYLVKRTGEKVFLECVQDMDHENMFWYRQDPGLGLRLIYFSYDVKMKEKGDIPEGYSVSREKKERFSLILESASTNQTSMYLCASSAAQGSPLHFGNGTRLTVT.

The chain uses TRBV5-1 and TRBJ2-3, with D perhaps TRBD2 (5 bases). The length of the CDR3 is 13 residues. Between the trimmed V and J ends, which lost 3 bases and 6 bases, there was a span of 11 bases. CDR1 SGHRS and CDR2 YFSETQ come from the germline V gene. The DNA for the CDR3 is TGCGCCAGCAGCTCGGGGTTCATGGATACGCAGTATTTT. Translated, it gives CASSSGFMDTQYF.